Listed below are T cell receptor beta chains from one sample, sequenced in a study of blood T cell repertoires in COVID-19. The assay was immunoSEQ multiplex PCR, and TCRdb's table has in-frame clones only and misses some. The sample yields about 200,000 clones, approximately 86% seen once. The sample was peripheral blood. The receptors here all came from a man aged 60 to 69 with COVID-19, enrolled during active disease. Each CDR3 is given with its conserved first and last residue. D genes are given only for firm matches. Clone size is shown for a subset of rows, as once, few, many or a class of expanded clone.

V	size	length	D	J	CDR3	DNA
TRBV18	-	13	-	TRBJ1-5	CASSRDINQPQHF	TGTGCCAGCTCAAGAGACATCAATCAGCCCCAGCATTTT
TRBV6-5	-	15	TRBD1	TRBJ1-1	CASSYWGQGSIEAFF	TGTGCCAGCAGTTACTGGGGACAGGGTTCCATTGAAGCTTTCTTT
TRBV7-2	-	15	TRBD1	TRBJ1-3	CASSSTGVSGNTIYF	TGTGCCAGCAGCTCCACAGGGGTGTCGGGAAACACCATATATTTT
TRBV6-2/TRBV6-3	-	15	-	TRBJ1-5	CASSLQGLQNQPQHF	TGTGCCAGCAGTCTACAGGGTTTACAGAATCAGCCCCAGCATTTT
TRBV5-4	few	13	-	TRBJ1-5	CASSRGKDQPQHF	TGTGCCAGCAGCAGAGGAAAGGATCAGCCCCAGCATTTT
TRBV5-1	-	16	-	TRBJ2-5	CASSSSGGPPKETQYF	TGCGCCAGCAGCTCCTCCGGGGGACCACCGAAAGAGACCCAGTACTTC
TRBV27	-	16	-	TRBJ2-1	CASSSHQGGIYNEQFF	TGTGCCAGCAGTTCCCACCAGGGGGGAATATACAATGAGCAGTTCTTC
TRBV7-3	-	14	-	TRBJ1-1	CASSLGGEATEAFF	TGTGCCAGCAGCTTGGGTGGTGAGGCCACTGAAGCTTTCTTT
TRBV29-1	-	13	-	TRBJ1-2	CSVEDRTGYGYTF	TGCAGCGTTGAAGATCGAACAGGTTATGGCTACACCTTC
TRBV5-4	-	15	TRBD1	TRBJ2-5	CASSLGGQGGETQYF	TGTGCCAGCAGCTTGGGGGGACAGGGTGGGGAGACCCAGTACTTC
TRBV18	-	15	-	TRBJ2-1	CASSLQDSTYNEQFF	TGTGCCAGCTCACTCCAGGACAGCACCTACAATGAGCAGTTCTTC
TRBV4-2	-	15	-	TRBJ1-1	CASSQDLPRNTEAFF	TGTGCCAGCAGCCAAGATCTCCCGAGGAACACTGAAGCTTTCTTT
TRBV28	few	15	-	TRBJ2-6	CASSEGGSGANVLTF	TGTGCCAGCAGTGAAGGGGGCTCTGGGGCCAACGTCCTGACTTTC
TRBV6-5	-	14	-	TRBJ1-1	CASSEVERGGQAFF	TGTGCCAGCAGCGAGGTGGAGCGGGGGGGGCAAGCTTTCTTT
TRBV6-5	-	14	TRBD1	TRBJ1-6	CASSRDRDNSPLHF	TGTGCCAGCAGTCGAGACAGGGATAATTCACCCCTCCACTTT
TRBV19	-	16	-	TRBJ1-2	CASSIEGGARSFGYTF	TGTGCCAGTAGTATCGAGGGGGGGGCGCGGTCATTCGGCTACACCTTC
TRBV29-1	-	12	-	TRBJ2-7	CSATDVPYEQYF	TGCAGCGCGACAGACGTACCCTACGAGCAGTACTTC
TRBV4-1	-	17	-	TRBJ1-5	CASSQDTPRGHNQPQHF	TGCGCCAGCAGCCAAGATACCCCCAGGGGTCATAATCAGCCCCAGCATTTT
TRBV27	-	15	TRBD1	TRBJ1-2	CASSPLDRVPYGYTF	TGTGCCAGCAGTCCCCTGGACAGGGTCCCGTATGGCTACACCTTC
TRBV9	-	16	TRBD2	TRBJ2-3	CASSPLAGGSTDTQYF	TGTGCCAGCAGCCCTCTAGCGGGAGGGAGCACAGATACGCAGTATTTT
TRBV2	-	13	TRBD2	TRBJ2-7	CASSLAETYEQYF	TGTGCCAGCAGTCTAGCGGAGACTTACGAGCAGTACTTC
TRBV5-4	few	16	TRBD1	TRBJ1-6	CASSKGQGTQESPLHF	TGTGCCAGCAGCAAGGGACAGGGGACCCAGGAATCACCCCTCCACTTT
TRBV11-2	-	12	-	TRBJ2-2	CASREGTGELFF	TGTGCCAGCAGGGAGGGAACCGGGGAGCTGTTTTTT
TRBV11-2	once	15	-	TRBJ1-1	CASSLTWDMNTEAFF	TGTGCCAGCAGCTTAACATGGGACATGAACACTGAAGCTTTCTTT
TRBV7-2	-	13	-	TRBJ1-1	CASSPGAMISAFF	TGTGCCAGCAGCCCCGGAGCGATGATCAGTGCTTTCTTT
TRBV11-2	-	15	TRBD1	TRBJ2-7	CASSLGGTDSYEQYF	TGTGCCAGCAGCTTAGGAGGGACAGACTCCTACGAGCAGTACTTC
TRBV29-1	-	14	-	TRBJ2-2	CSGGNGGDTGELFF	TGCAGCGGAGGTAACGGGGGAGACACCGGGGAGCTGTTTTTT
TRBV6-5	-	12	-	TRBJ1-1	CASSNPPAGTFF	TGTGCCAGCAGTAATCCTCCAGCGGGGACTTTCTTT
TRBV28	-	14	TRBD2	TRBJ2-7	CASRPSGRAYEQYF	TGTGCCAGCAGACCTAGCGGGAGGGCCTACGAGCAGTACTTC